Listed here are 4 T cell receptor beta chains from one sample, sequenced in a study of blood T cell repertoires in COVID-19 (dated by TCRdb to 2019 to 2021). The library was made by the immunoSEQ multiplex PCR assay. TCRdb mirrors the immuneACCESS table, restricted to in-frame sequences. Some clones are absent from its copies; in checked studies, under half trace to an unresolved V gene, and the reason for the others is unknown. Here the sample has around 46,000 clones; 70% to 90% occur a single time. The ten top clones hold less than 20% of the sample. The sequenced sample was peripheral blood. These receptor sequences come from a human donor in a cohort sampled during active COVID-19. The donor label of this sample is uncertain.

The rearrangement joins TRBV5-4 to TRBJ1-1; 7 bases map to TRBD1. This CDR3 region has 18 residues. J was trimmed by 0 bases and V by 0 bases; bases with no gene match: 11. Germline loops: CDR1 SGHNT, CDR2 YYREEE (reference sequence). This chain's CDR3 is CASSLGGAPGQMNTEAFF. The CDR3 DNA sequence: TGTGCCAGCAGCTTGGGTGGGGCCCCGGGACAGATGAACACTGAAGCTTTCTTT.

J is TRBJ2-1 and V is TRBV3-1 (or the pseudogene TRBV3-2); D perhaps matches TRBD2 (6 bases). V lost 5 bases, J lost 9 bases, and 29 bases lay in between. This CDR3 is built from 18 residues. Germline-derived CDR1 and CDR2 are LGHDT and YNNKEL (reference sequence). CDR3 region: CASSGMGIYIGGNSEQFF. The CDR3 nucleotides read TGTGCCAGCAGCGGGATGGGTATCTATATTGGGGGGAACAGTGAGCAGTTCTTC.

The chain joins TRBV27 to TRBJ2-5; TRBD2 agrees at 7 bases. Looked up from germline, CDR1 is MNHEY and CDR2 is SMNVEV (reference sequence). V lost 0 bases and J lost 2; bases outside the gene matches: 3. The CDR3 runs to 15 residues. The CDR3 is CASSLSASGQETQYF. DNA of the CDR3: TGTGCCAGCAGTTTATCCGCTAGCGGACAAGAGACCCAGTACTTC.

The chain carries TRBV28 and TRBJ1-2, with TRBD1 matching 11 bases. Germline CDR1 is MDHEN and CDR2 is SYDVKM. The CDR3 has 15 residues. V shed 6 bases and J 4 bases; nucleotides not matched to a gene: 7. The CDR3 loop is CASSQRTGGAYGYTF. The CDR3 DNA is TGTGCCAGCAGCCAAAGGACAGGGGGCGCCTATGGCTACACCTTC.